The 29 T cell receptor beta chains below come from one sample, sequenced in a study of regulatory T cells in long-lasting Graves disease (dated by TCRdb to 2020 to 2023). Receptors were amplified or captured by multiplex PCR. TCRdb records Illumina HiSeq 4000 as the sequencer. To build TCR beta libraries, CDR3 regions were amplified by Arm-PCR using iRepertoire HTBI primers. TCRdb's own reprocessing of the public reads used fastp at Q25 and MiXCR and kept productive beta chains. CDR3 protein duplicates are merged, each entry listing the most common genes and DNA. The sample includes hundreds of thousands of distinct CDR3 sequences, with less than 20% observed a single time. The ten biggest clones cover around 18% of the sample. Read against the paper, the sample's time point label means: newly diagnosed GD, antithyroid drugs for less than 3 months. For both TCR sequencing and RNA sequencing, RNA was extracted from PBMCs in TRIzol.

This sample also appeared in a second study, on T cells in Graves' hyperthyroidism and ophthalmopathy.

The sequenced sample was peripheral blood mononuclear cells (PBMCs), obtained at new diagnosis, from a patient treated with antithyroid drugs. Receptor source: a woman aged 25-40 years with Graves disease. Donor details come from another sample of the same person, matched by shared clones.

The chain has TRBV29-1 and TRBJ1-2; TRBD1 might be the D (6 bases). Germline loops: CDR1 SQVTM, CDR2 ANQGSEA. The CDR3 consists of 11 residues. The V and J ends lost 6 bases and 4 bases respectively, with 9 bases between them. The DNA for the CDR3 is TGCAGCGTGGGGGGCCCCTATGGCTACACCTTC. This sequence encodes CSVGGPYGYTF.

The table lists this clonotype with many counts. The chain carries TRBV6-1 and TRBJ1-2; 10 nucleotides agree with TRBD1. J gave up 7 bases and V 7 bases, and 12 bases lay outside the gene matches. CDR1 and CDR2 (germline): MNHNS, SASEGT. This CDR3 spans 15 amino acids. The CDR3 DNA sequence: TGTGCCAGCACCCAGCCCGACAGGGGGCCTGGTGGCTACACCTTC. Amino acid sequence: CASTQPDRGPGGYTF.

The chain carries TRBV6-1 and TRBJ2-2; D is unresolved. The V end lost 2 bases, the J end lost 6 bases, and 13 bases lay between the germline ends. The CDR3 length is 15 residues. Germline assignment: CDR1 MNHNS and CDR2 SASEGT. In DNA form, the CDR3 reads TGTGCCAGCAGTGAAAATGGATTTTTAGCCGGGGAGCTGTTTTTT. Translation gives CASSENGFLAGELFF.

This clonotype was observed many times. V and J are TRBV11-2 and TRBJ2-2; D perhaps matches TRBD1 (6 bases). The germline V gene has CDR1 SGHAT and CDR2 FQNNGV. This CDR3 is built from 14 residues. V was trimmed by 1 base and J by 6 bases, leaving 9 bases between them. The DNA of the CDR3 is TGTGCCAGCAGCTTAGGGTGGACAGCCGGGGAGCTGTTTTTT. Protein: CASSLGWTAGELFF.

The chain has TRBV19 and TRBJ1-5; D is undetermined. The length of the CDR3 is 14 residues. Germline V gives CDR1 LNHDA, CDR2 SQIVND (reference sequence). Between the trimmed V and J ends, which lost 4 bases and 2 bases, there was a span of 9 bases. The CDR3 spells CASSKAGRNQPQHF. CDR3 DNA sequence: TGTGCCAGTAGTAAGGCAGGACGCAATCAGCCCCAGCATTTT.

There are many counts of this clonotype. V usage is TRBV5-1 and J usage is TRBJ2-4; D is unclear. Germline CDR1 is SGHRS and CDR2 is YFSETQ. The CDR3 loop spans 13 amino acids. The V end lost 2 bases, the J end lost 9 bases, and 12 bases lay between the germline ends. CDR3 nucleotides: TGCGCCAGCAGCTTAGAAAGACAAGCCATTCAGTACTTC. Translating it yields CASSLERQAIQYF.

V gene TRBV20-1 combines with J gene TRBJ2-7, with 11 bases matching TRBD2. The V and J ends lost 0 bases and 0 bases, in that order; junction bases with no gene match: 4. CDR1 and CDR2 (germline): DFQATT, SNEGSKA (reference sequence). The CDR3 length is 16 residues. The CDR3 DNA follows: TGCAGTGCTAGAGATTCGACTAGCGGGAACTCCTACGAGCAGTACTTC. Translation gives CSARDSTSGNSYEQYF.

The CDR3 sequence is CSARDHGSNQPQHF. The CDR3 DNA is TGCAGTGCTAGAGATCACGGTAGCAATCAGCCCCAGCATTTT. The chain combines TRBV20-1 with TRBJ1-5, with unresolved D. This CDR3 has 14 amino acids. Trimming took off 0 bases at V and 0 bases at J, with 6 bases between the two ends. CDR1 and CDR2 from the germline V gene are DFQATT and SNEGSKA (reference sequence).

This clonotype was counted many times. The chain combines TRBV28 with TRBJ2-1, with 12 bases fitting TRBD2. The CDR3 contains 14 residues. Per germline, CDR1 MDHEN and CDR2 SYDVKM. V lost 3 bases and J lost 12; bases outside the gene matches: 6. CDR3 in DNA: TGTGCCAGCAGTTTGTCACTAGCGGGAGGTGGGCAGTTCTTC. Translating gives CASSLSLAGGGQFF.

The rearrangement uses TRBV24-1 and TRBJ1-2; D call uncertain. V dropped 3 bases and J dropped 4 bases, with 14 bases sitting between them. Germline lookup yields CDR1 KGHDR and CDR2 SFDVKD. This CDR3 comprises 15 residues. In DNA form, the CDR3 reads TGTGCCACCAGTGATGGCCCCAGGAATATCTATGGCTACACCTTC. Translating it yields CATSDGPRNIYGYTF.

The rearrangement links TRBV14 to TRBJ2-2; D not certain. The V end lost 1 base, the J end lost 6 bases, and 3 bases lay between the germline ends. CDR1 is SGHDN, CDR2 FVKESK, per germline. The CDR3 covers 12 residues. CDR3 in DNA: TGTGCCAGCAGCCAAGGCCCCGGGGAGCTGTTTTTT. Translating gives CASSQGPGELFF.

Many counts were recorded for this clonotype. This rearrangement joins TRBV2 to TRBJ2-7, with TRBD1 matching 10 bases. This CDR3 spans 14 amino acids. Germline CDR1 SNHLY, CDR2 FYNNEI. Trimming at V came to 6 bases and at J to 6 bases, leaving 8 bases not matched to a gene. The CDR3 DNA reads as TGTGCCAGCAGAATGGACAGGGGGTCGGGCGAGCAGTACTTC. Its translation: CASRMDRGSGEQYF. Complete variable domain (other parts from reference TRBV2 and TRBJ2-7): EPEVTQTPSHQVTQMGQEVILRCVPISNHLYFYWYRQILGQKVEFLVSFYNNEISEKSEIFDDQFSVERPDGSNFTLKIRSTKLEDSAMYFCASRMDRGSGEQYFGPGTRLTVT.

The chain combines TRBV5-1 with TRBJ2-5; 12 nucleotides align to TRBD2. In germline, CDR1 is SGHRS, CDR2 YFSETQ. V trimming: 4 bases; J trimming: 3 bases; junction bases outside the gene matches: 10. This CDR3 comprises 17 residues. The DNA for the CDR3 is TGCGCCAGCAGCCTTACCGGACTAGCGGGACTCAAAGAGACCCAGTACTTC. Translating gives CASSLTGLAGLKETQYF.

To note about this clonotype: A far larger clone differs by one base, so this is likely a read error. This rearrangement joins TRBV6-2 or TRBV6-3 to TRBJ1-1; no clear D. Germline loops: CDR1 MNHEY, CDR2 SVGEGT. This CDR3 has 13 residues. The CDR3 protein is CASTGNMNTEALF. CDR3 nucleotide sequence: TGTGCCAGCACCGGAAACATGAACACTGAAGCTCTCTTT.

This clonotype was detected ten times or more. The genes are TRBV3-1 and TRBJ1-2; no reliable D call. V lost 3 bases, J lost 11 bases, and 10 bases lay in between. The CDR3 has 11 amino acids. The germline gives CDR1 LGHDT, CDR2 YNNKEL (reference sequence). The DNA for the CDR3 is TGTGCCAGCAGCCAGTCAAGCTCATACACCTTC. This codes for CASSQSSSYTF.

The CDR3 is CASSSPQGDGYTIYF. In nucleotides, the CDR3 is TGTGCCAGCAGTTCACCACAGGGCGACGGATACACCATATATTTT. The rearrangement uses TRBV28 and TRBJ1-3; weak D call: TRBD1 (6 bases). From germline, CDR1 is MDHEN and CDR2 SYDVKM. Trimming cost V 4 bases and J 8 bases, with 18 bases left between them. The CDR3 spans 15 residues.

V gene TRBV11-2 combines with J gene TRBJ2-2, with a possible D match to TRBD1 (5 bases). Trimming took 1 base from V and 2 from J, leaving 11 bases between them. This CDR3 has 16 residues. CDR1 is SGHAT and CDR2 is FQNNGV in the germline V gene. The DNA for the CDR3 is TGTGCCAGCAGCTTAGTCCAGGGTTCAAACACCGGGGAGCTGTTTTTT. The encoded protein is CASSLVQGSNTGELFF.

This clonotype was counted a few times. The J gene is TRBJ2-2, the V gene TRBV7-2; D might be TRBD2 (6 bases). This CDR3 comprises 15 residues. Trimming took off 5 bases at V and 1 base at J, with 11 bases between the two ends. The V gene's germline CDR1 is SGHTA and CDR2 FQGNSA. CDR3 DNA sequence: TGTGCCAGCAGCCTGGGACTCCTGAACACCGGGGAGCTGTTTTTT. It encodes CASSLGLLNTGELFF.

This clonotype was seen many times. The V and J genes are TRBV5-4 and TRBJ2-5; TRBD2 matches 11 bases. Germline assignment: CDR1 SGHNT and CDR2 YYREEE (reference sequence). There are 15 residues in the CDR3. V shed 0 bases and J 5 bases; nucleotides not matched to a gene: 3. As DNA, the CDR3 is TGTGCCAGCAGCTTGGTGCCTAGCGGGAGGGAGACCCAGTACTTC. This gives the protein CASSLVPSGRETQYF.

This clonotype was detected ten times or more. This rearrangement joins TRBV7-2 to TRBJ2-7; D ambiguous. The length of the CDR3 is 15 residues. V was shortened by 1 base and J by 0 bases, with 10 bases between the two germline ends. Germline V lookup: CDR1 SGHTA, CDR2 FQGNSA. The CDR3 nucleotides are TGTGCCAGCAGCTTAGGGGCGGTGAGCTCCTACGAGCAGTACTTC. Its protein is CASSLGAVSSYEQYF.

This clonotype was detected ten times or more. This rearrangement joins TRBV7-2 to TRBJ2-1, with D possibly matching TRBD2 (6 bases). Germline V gene data show CDR1 as SGHTA and CDR2 as FQGNSA. This CDR3 has 14 amino acids. The V end was cut by 7 bases, the J end by 6 bases, with 16 bases between. CDR3 in amino acids: CASNDQRGTNEQFF. CDR3 bases: TGTGCCAGCAACGACCAACGGGGGACCAATGAGCAGTTCTTC. The whole variable domain, filled in from reference TRBV7-2 and TRBJ2-1, reads GAGVSQSPSNKVTEKGKDVELRCDPISGHTALYWYRQSLGQGLEFLIYFQGNSAPDKSGLPSDRFSAERTGGSVSTLTIQRTQQEDSAVYLCASNDQRGTNEQFFGPGTRLTVL.

The rearrangement uses TRBV5-1 and TRBJ2-7; 8 bases map to TRBD1. Germline assignment: CDR1 SGHRS and CDR2 YFSETQ. The CDR3 spans 17 residues. The V segment lost 0 bases and the J segment 5 bases; nucleotides outside the gene matches: 13. The CDR3 DNA sequence: TGCGCCAGCAGCTTGGCAAACCCGGGACAGGTGAGGGACGAGCAGTACTTC. Its translation: CASSLANPGQVRDEQYF.

As to this clonotype: Possible read error: a much larger clone is one base away. The chain couples TRBV11-1 to TRBJ1-2; a weak D match, TRBD1 (5 bases). The CDR3 extends over 15 amino acids. CDR1 SGHAT and CDR2 FQDESV come from the germline V gene (reference sequence). The CDR3 here is CPSSLLSAAPGGYTF. The CDR3, as DNA: TGTCCCAGCAGCTTACTATCTGCAGCCCCAGGGGGCTACACCTTC.

This clonotype was detected a few times. The chain joins TRBV27 to TRBJ2-1, with TRBD2 identical over 9 bases. The V segment lost 3 bases and the J segment 5 bases; nucleotides outside the gene matches: 11. Germline V gene sequence: CDR1 MNHEY, CDR2 SMNVEV (reference sequence). The CDR3 runs to 17 residues. The CDR3 nucleotides are TGTGCCAGCAGTTTCCGATATAGCGGGGGAGACAACAATGAGCAGTTCTTC. Residues: CASSFRYSGGDNNEQFF.

In its sample, this clonotype was seen many times. One end of the junction is discordant with germline, which a read error may explain. V is TRBV6-1 and J is TRBJ1-1, with D unresolved. This CDR3 is built from 14 residues. Germline assignment: CDR1 MNHNS and CDR2 SASEGT. The CDR3, as DNA: TGTGCCAGCAGTGAAGCTTCGGGGAACGCTGAAGCTTTCTTT. Its translation: CASSEASGNAEAFF.

The chain combines TRBV9 with TRBJ2-2; the match to TRBD1 covers 9 bases. The V and J ends lost 0 bases and 5 bases, in that order; junction bases with no gene match: 14. CDR1 is SGDLS and CDR2 is YYNGEE in the germline V gene. This CDR3 contains 19 residues. This chain's CDR3 is CASSVELWAGQGSTGELFF. CDR3 sequence (DNA): TGTGCCAGCAGCGTAGAATTGTGGGCGGGACAGGGTTCAACCGGGGAGCTGTTTTTT.

The chain recombines TRBV7-2 with TRBJ2-1; D is undetermined. The CDR3 runs to 14 residues. Trimming cost V 5 bases and J 5 bases, with 13 bases left between them. Looked up from germline, CDR1 is SGHTA and CDR2 is FQGNSA. The CDR3 nucleotides read TGTGCCAGCAGCAAGGACCGGCTAGACAATGAGCAGTTCTTC. This encodes CASSKDRLDNEQFF.

J is TRBJ2-5 and V is TRBV30; 14 positions match TRBD2. The CDR3 totals 17 residues. Germline values: CDR1 GTSNPN, CDR2 SVGIG (reference sequence). V was pared by 0 bases and J by 4 bases, with 7 bases of the junction left unmatched. The CDR3 DNA sequence: TGTGCCTGGAGTGTAAGGACTAGCGGGGGGTCCGGAGAGACCCAGTACTTC. It codes for CAWSVRTSGGSGETQYF. The complete variable domain, with remaining parts taken from reference TRBV30 and TRBJ2-5, reads SQTIHQWPATLVQPVGSPLSLECTVEGTSNPNLYWYRQAAGRGLQLLFYSVGIGQISSEVPQNLSASRPQDRQFILSSKKLLLSDSGFYLCAWSVRTSGGSGETQYFGPGTRLLVL.

V gene TRBV5-1 combines with J gene TRBJ2-2; TRBD2 matches 15 bases. The V gene's germline CDR1 is SGHRS and CDR2 YFSETQ. The CDR3 runs 20 residues. V was clipped by 3 bases and J by 3 bases; unmatched bases: 12. The CDR3 spells CASSSGSGLAGGRDTGELFF. CDR3 nucleotide sequence: TGCGCCAGCAGCTCGGGTTCTGGACTAGCGGGAGGGAGAGACACCGGGGAGCTGTTTTTT. Variable domain in full (rest from reference TRBV5-1 and TRBJ2-2): KAGVTQTPRYLIKTRGQQVTLSCSPISGHRSVSWYQQTPGQGLQFLFEYFSETQRNKGNFPGRFSGRQFSNSRSEMNVSTLELGDSALYLCASSSGSGLAGGRDTGELFFGEGSRLTVL.